This is a list of T cell receptor beta chains from one sample in a study of OX40 agonist ivuxolimab in advanced cancers. The protocol was immunoSEQ multiplex PCR, while the TCRdb copy is restricted to in-frame clones and leaves out a portion. The repertoire consists of fewer than 100,000 clones, with roughly 84% occurring once and the leading ten covering approximately 6.2%. The sequenced sample was CD4+ or CD8+ T cells sorted from blood, obtained in a trial of the OX40 agonist ivuxolimab. Every receptor here comes from an adult with an advanced solid tumor such as melanoma, head and neck, liver or kidney cancer. Each CDR3 is given without its conserved first and last residue. Each record gives: J gene, V gene, CDR3 protein.

j_gene: TRBJ1-4
v_gene: TRBV5-1
CDR3aa: ASSDPSGTTNEKLF

j_gene: TRBJ2-4
v_gene: TRBV28
CDR3aa: ASSCPRIRVGTKNIQY

j_gene: TRBJ1-2
v_gene: TRBV2
CDR3aa: ASSPQRWDPARGYT

j_gene: TRBJ1-4
v_gene: TRBV28
CDR3aa: ASHRADREKLF

j_gene: TRBJ2-1
v_gene: TRBV19
CDR3aa: ASTSGLAGGSPNEQF

j_gene: TRBJ1-3
v_gene: TRBV19
CDR3aa: ASSTHLQDNGNTIY

j_gene: TRBJ2-1
v_gene: TRBV6-5
CDR3aa: ASSQPGAGKNEQF

j_gene: TRBJ2-1
v_gene: TRBV5-1
CDR3aa: ASSRFTGEQF

j_gene: TRBJ2-2
v_gene: TRBV4-1
CDR3aa: ASSQVLGMGGGELF

j_gene: .
v_gene: TRBV5-4
CDR3aa: ASSLDRAYEQY

j_gene: TRBJ2-5
v_gene: TRBV11-2
CDR3aa: ASSSAGPLEGTQY

j_gene: TRBJ2-7
v_gene: TRBV7-6
CDR3aa: ASSLEAHEQY

j_gene: TRBJ1-5
v_gene: TRBV11-2
CDR3aa: ASSLGTHSNQPQH

j_gene: TRBJ1-1
v_gene: TRBV5-4
CDR3aa: ASSFPDRGMNTEAF

j_gene: TRBJ2-7
v_gene: TRBV30
CDR3aa: AWSSGRSEQY

j_gene: TRBJ1-6
v_gene: TRBV18
CDR3aa: ASSQDRVLHSPLH

j_gene: TRBJ2-1
v_gene: TRBV5-5
CDR3aa: ASSLANSVLYNEQF

j_gene: TRBJ1-5
v_gene: TRBV6-1
CDR3aa: AIMETGNQPQH

j_gene: TRBJ2-1
v_gene: TRBV28
CDR3aa: ASRGTYNEQF

j_gene: TRBJ1-6
v_gene: TRBV5-4
CDR3aa: ASSLDRGRSPLH

j_gene: TRBJ2-1
v_gene: TRBV27
CDR3aa: ASSLVQGASYNEQF

j_gene: TRBJ2-5
v_gene: TRBV9
CDR3aa: ASSVEAGGFETQY

j_gene: TRBJ2-7
v_gene: TRBV6-5
CDR3aa: ASSRGPYEQY

j_gene: TRBJ2-1
v_gene: TRBV27
CDR3aa: ASTQLALHSYNEQF

j_gene: TRBJ2-1
v_gene: TRBV10-1
CDR3aa: ASSGRTGDKDEQF

j_gene: TRBJ1-6
v_gene: TRBV19
CDR3aa: ASTGGGYSPLH

j_gene: TRBJ1-5
v_gene: TRBV7-2
CDR3aa: ASSLVAGNQPQH

j_gene: TRBJ2-5
v_gene: TRBV29-1
CDR3aa: SAGTGYQETQY

j_gene: TRBJ1-5
v_gene: TRBV30
CDR3aa: AWRDNSNQPQH

j_gene: TRBJ1-6
v_gene: TRBV11-3
CDR3aa: ASSPKPGQGHNSPLH

j_gene: TRBJ1-1
v_gene: TRBV15
CDR3aa: ATSTFKGNTEAF

j_gene: TRBJ2-2
v_gene: TRBV7-3
CDR3aa: ASSPSGDRVTGELF

j_gene: TRBJ1-6
v_gene: TRBV28
CDR3aa: ASSPWTGDSPLH